This is a list of T cell receptor beta chains from one sample in a study of shared clonotypes between healthy human individuals. Produced via immunoSEQ multiplex PCR; TCRdb's table is partial and in-frame only. The top ten hold almost 0.9% of the sample, which has 1 million to 1.2 million clones, 77% seen once. The sample consisted of memory CD4+ T cells from PBMCs. The source of these receptors is a man younger than 35 in good health. Some clones in this sample may be carry-over from other donors' samples. Both conserved end residues are part of each CDR3. D genes are given only for firm matches.

j_call: TRBJ2-3; d_call: -; v_call: TRBV27; cdr3_aa: CASSFLSGLGTDTQYF; cdr3_nt: TGTGCCAGCAGTTTTTTGTCGGGACTCGGCACAGATACGCAGTATTTT
j_call: TRBJ2-3; d_call: TRBD2; v_call: TRBV11-2; cdr3_aa: CASSRGRVGADTQYF; cdr3_nt: TGTGCCAGCAGTCGAGGGAGGGTTGGGGCAGATACGCAGTATTTT
j_call: TRBJ2-4; d_call: -; v_call: TRBV7-6; cdr3_aa: CASSLAPTGFRNIQYF; cdr3_nt: TGTGCCAGCAGCTTAGCCCCAACAGGGTTTCGAAACATTCAGTACTTC
j_call: TRBJ2-5; d_call: -; v_call: TRBV2; cdr3_aa: CASRSDEGGTQYF; cdr3_nt: TGTGCCAGCAGGTCGGACGAGGGGGGGACCCAGTACTTC
j_call: TRBJ1-2; d_call: -; v_call: TRBV7-8; cdr3_aa: CASSLMGGTNYGYTF; cdr3_nt: TGTGCCAGCAGCTTAATGGGCGGGACTAACTATGGCTACACCTTC
j_call: TRBJ2-7; d_call: TRBD2; v_call: TRBV19; cdr3_aa: CASSPGLAGPYEQYF; cdr3_nt: TGTGCCAGTAGCCCGGGACTAGCCGGCCCCTACGAGCAGTACTTC
j_call: TRBJ2-1; d_call: TRBD1; v_call: TRBV6-5; cdr3_aa: CASSYQGDNNEQFF; cdr3_nt: TGTGCCAGCAGTTACCAGGGGGATAACAATGAGCAGTTCTTC
j_call: TRBJ2-2; d_call: -; v_call: TRBV7-8; cdr3_aa: CASSLGTAVNTGELFF; cdr3_nt: TGTGCCAGCAGCTTAGGGACAGCCGTGAACACCGGGGAGCTGTTTTTT
j_call: TRBJ2-5; d_call: TRBD1; v_call: TRBV11-3; cdr3_aa: CASSLGGTGGETQYF; cdr3_nt: TGTGCCAGCAGCTTGGGGGGCACAGGGGGCGAGACCCAGTACTTC
j_call: TRBJ1-5; d_call: -; v_call: TRBV6-5; cdr3_aa: CASSLPRTLGNQPQHF; cdr3_nt: TGTGCCAGCAGTTTACCCCGGACCCTGGGGAATCAGCCCCAGCATTTT